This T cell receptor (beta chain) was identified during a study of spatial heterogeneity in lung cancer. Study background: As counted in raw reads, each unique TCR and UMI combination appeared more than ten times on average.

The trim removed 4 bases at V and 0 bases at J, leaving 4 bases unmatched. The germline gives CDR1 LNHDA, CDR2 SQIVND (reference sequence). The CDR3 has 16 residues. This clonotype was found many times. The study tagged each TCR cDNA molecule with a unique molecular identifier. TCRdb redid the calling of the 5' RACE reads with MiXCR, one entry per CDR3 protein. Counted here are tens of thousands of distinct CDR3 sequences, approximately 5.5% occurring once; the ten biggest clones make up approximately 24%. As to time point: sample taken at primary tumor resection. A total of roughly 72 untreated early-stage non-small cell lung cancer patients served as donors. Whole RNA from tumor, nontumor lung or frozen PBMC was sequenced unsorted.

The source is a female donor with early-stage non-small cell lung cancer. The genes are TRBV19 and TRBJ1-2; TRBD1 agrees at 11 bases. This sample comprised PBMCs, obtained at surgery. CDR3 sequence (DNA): TGTGCCAGTAGTAGACCGGGACAGGGGGCTAACTATGGCTACACCTTC. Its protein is CASSRPGQGANYGYTF.